The T cell receptor beta chain described here comes from a study of blood T cell repertoires in COVID-19. As for this clone: The junction differs from germline at one of its ends, possibly a read error.

In germline, CDR1 is SEHNR, CDR2 FQNEAQ (reference sequence). The CDR3 covers 13 residues. Sequencing was performed with immunoSEQ multiplex PCR; in TCRdb, only in-frame clones are kept and a portion is missing. There are 150,000 to 200,000 clones in the sample; roughly nine tenths occur only once, and approximately 4% lies in the top ten. Sequencing was carried out using peripheral blood. This TCR derives from a woman in her sixties or seventies with acute or convalescent COVID-19. The chain is built from TRBV7-9 and TRBJ1-1; D may be TRBD1 (6 bases). CDR3 in DNA: TGTGCCAGCAGCTTAAGGGGGGGTACTGGAGCTTTCTTT. Protein product: CASSLRGGTGAFF.